A single sample is the source of the 13 T cell receptor beta chains below, sequenced in a study of shared clonotypes between healthy human individuals. Only in-frame clones appear in the TCRdb table, and some are missing; sequencing was by immunoSEQ multiplex PCR. The data hold around 650,000 clones, with approximately 96% observed a single time. CD45RO-negative, CCR7-positively selected cells formed the naive CD8 fraction, excluding terminally differentiated effector memory CD45RA+ cells. The specimen was naive CD8+ T cells sorted from blood. Receptors originate from a woman aged 25 to 45 in good health.

V and J are TRBV14 and TRBJ1-2; D may be TRBD1 (5 bases). Germline CDR1 and CDR2: SGHDN and FVKESK. V shed 1 base and J shed 2 bases, with 11 bases lying between them. The CDR3 extends over 15 amino acids. This CDR3 reads CASSQVTGGNYGYTF. DNA of the CDR3: TGTGCCAGCAGCCAAGTGACGGGGGGGAACTATGGCTACACCTTC.

The chain employs TRBV28 and TRBJ2-1, with 8 bases that match TRBD1. The V segment lost 2 bases and the J segment 6 bases; nucleotides outside the gene matches: 9. The CDR3 has 16 amino acids. Germline V lookup: CDR1 MDHEN, CDR2 SYDVKM. DNA of the CDR3: TGTGCCAGCAGTTTAATCGGGCAGGGGGCGCGCAATGAGCAGTTCTTC. Its translation is CASSLIGQGARNEQFF.

This chain links TRBV7-9 with TRBJ1-2; no reliable D call. CDR3 length equals 12 residues. The germline gives CDR1 SEHNR, CDR2 FQNEAQ (reference sequence). V lost 10 bases, J lost 2 bases, and 11 bases lay in between. The CDR3, as DNA: TGTGCCACCCTTAACCCCAACTATGGCTACACCTTC. It translates to CATLNPNYGYTF.

V usage is TRBV9 and J usage is TRBJ2-7, with D uncertain. CDR1 is SGDLS and CDR2 is YYNGEE in the germline V gene. This CDR3 contains 14 residues. Trimming removed 3 bases from V and 0 bases from J, with 10 bases in between. CDR3 sequence: CASSGGSSSYEQYF. The DNA of the CDR3 is TGTGCCAGCAGCGGCGGCTCGAGCTCCTACGAGCAGTACTTC. Full variable domain (missing parts from reference TRBV9 and TRBJ2-7): DSGVTQTPKHLITATGQRVTLRCSPRSGDLSVYWYQQSLDQGLQFLIQYYNGEERAKGNILERFSAQQFPDLHSELNLSSLELGDSALYFCASSGGSSSYEQYFGPGTRLTVT.

This chain connects TRBV19 to TRBJ2-1; D unclear. Germline-derived CDR1 and CDR2 are LNHDA and SQIVND (reference sequence). CDR3 length equals 14 residues. V lost 0 bases and J lost 7, with 10 bases in between. The CDR3, as DNA: TGTGCCAGTAGTATAGATTGGGCGGAGAATGAGCAGTTCTTC. It specifies CASSIDWAENEQFF.

The chain has TRBV19 and TRBJ2-2; 10 bases are a match to TRBD1. In germline, CDR1 is LNHDA, CDR2 SQIVND (reference sequence). CDR3 size: 15 residues. Trimming cost V 6 bases and J 5 bases; bases outside gene matches: 6. The CDR3 spells CASRPGQGWTGELFF. The CDR3 DNA follows: TGTGCCAGTAGGCCGGGACAGGGGTGGACCGGGGAGCTGTTTTTT.

This chain joins TRBV7-9 and TRBJ2-7; 10 bases fit TRBD2. Germline assignment: CDR1 SEHNR and CDR2 FQNEAQ (reference sequence). This CDR3 spans 16 amino acids. V lost 5 bases, J lost 3 bases, and 10 bases stayed unmatched. The CDR3 protein is CASSPPGTSENYEQYF. DNA for the CDR3: TGTGCCAGCAGCCCTCCGGGGACTAGCGAAAACTACGAGCAGTACTTC.

The chain combines TRBV10-3 with TRBJ2-1; 12 bases are shared with TRBD2. This CDR3 comprises 19 residues. The germline V gene encodes CDR1 ENHRY and CDR2 SYGVKD. Trimming at V came to 3 bases and at J to 2 bases, leaving 11 bases not matched to a gene. CDR3 sequence reads: CAISDPDATSGSTYNEQFF. The CDR3 DNA reads TGTGCCATCAGTGATCCAGACGCGACTAGCGGGAGCACCTACAATGAGCAGTTCTTC.

This clone was counted a single time. V usage is TRBV5-4 and J usage is TRBJ2-5; 9 nucleotides match TRBD1. Matching the DNA end better, TRBJ2-7 makes the J call doubtful. The CDR3 has 14 amino acids. Germline V CDR1 and CDR2: SGHNT, YYREEE (reference sequence). CDR3 protein: CASSLGDRVDEQYF. In DNA, the CDR3 is TGTGCCAGCAGCTTAGGGGACAGGGTCGACGAGCAGTACTTC.

The count of this clone is one. CDR3 in amino acids: CASMVGYSNQPQHF. CDR3 coding DNA: TGTGCCAGTATGGTAGGGTATAGCAATCAGCCCCAGCATTTT. The V gene is TRBV19, the J gene TRBJ1-5; D remains unclear. Germline CDR1 reads LNHDA; CDR2 reads SQIVND (reference sequence). The CDR3 runs 14 residues. Trimming shortened V by 7 bases and J by 0 bases, and 10 bases separated the two germline ends. Looking up the rest from reference TRBV19 and TRBJ1-5 gives the full variable domain: DGGITQSPKYLFRKEGQNVTLSCEQNLNHDAMYWYRQDPGQGLRLIYYSQIVNDFQKGDIAEGYSVSREKKESFPLTVTSAQKNPTAFYLCASMVGYSNQPQHFGDGTRLSIL.

V gene TRBV29-1 combines with J gene TRBJ1-5, with 7 bases lining up with TRBD1. The CDR3 runs to 14 residues. The germline gives CDR1 SQVTM, CDR2 ANQGSEA. Germline trimming cut 4 bases from V and 6 bases from J; bases unmatched to any gene: 9. Here the CDR3 DNA reads TGCAGCGTTGCGGATAAACAGGGGATTCAGCCCCAGCATTTT. Translation gives CSVADKQGIQPQHF.

The chain recombines TRBV2 with TRBJ2-7; 8 bases match TRBD2. The CDR3 sequence is 15 residues long. The trim removed 9 bases at V and 0 bases at J, leaving 10 bases unmatched. Per germline, CDR1 SNHLY and CDR2 FYNNEI. The CDR3 sequence is CASHNSGKSSYEQYF. CDR3 DNA: TGTGCCAGTCATAATAGCGGGAAGAGCTCCTACGAGCAGTACTTC. Full variable domain (missing parts from reference TRBV2 and TRBJ2-7): EPEVTQTPSHQVTQMGQEVILRCVPISNHLYFYWYRQILGQKVEFLVSFYNNEISEKSEIFDDQFSVERPDGSNFTLKIRSTKLEDSAMYFCASHNSGKSSYEQYFGPGTRLTVT.

The chain employs TRBV18 and TRBJ2-5; D may be TRBD1 or TRBD2 (5 bases each). V was shortened by 1 base and J by 5 bases, with 5 bases between the two germline ends. Per germline, CDR1 KGHSH and CDR2 LQKENI. CDR3 length equals 12 residues. CDR3 nucleotides: TGTGCCAGCTCACCACGGGGGGAGACCCAGTACTTC. It specifies CASSPRGETQYF.